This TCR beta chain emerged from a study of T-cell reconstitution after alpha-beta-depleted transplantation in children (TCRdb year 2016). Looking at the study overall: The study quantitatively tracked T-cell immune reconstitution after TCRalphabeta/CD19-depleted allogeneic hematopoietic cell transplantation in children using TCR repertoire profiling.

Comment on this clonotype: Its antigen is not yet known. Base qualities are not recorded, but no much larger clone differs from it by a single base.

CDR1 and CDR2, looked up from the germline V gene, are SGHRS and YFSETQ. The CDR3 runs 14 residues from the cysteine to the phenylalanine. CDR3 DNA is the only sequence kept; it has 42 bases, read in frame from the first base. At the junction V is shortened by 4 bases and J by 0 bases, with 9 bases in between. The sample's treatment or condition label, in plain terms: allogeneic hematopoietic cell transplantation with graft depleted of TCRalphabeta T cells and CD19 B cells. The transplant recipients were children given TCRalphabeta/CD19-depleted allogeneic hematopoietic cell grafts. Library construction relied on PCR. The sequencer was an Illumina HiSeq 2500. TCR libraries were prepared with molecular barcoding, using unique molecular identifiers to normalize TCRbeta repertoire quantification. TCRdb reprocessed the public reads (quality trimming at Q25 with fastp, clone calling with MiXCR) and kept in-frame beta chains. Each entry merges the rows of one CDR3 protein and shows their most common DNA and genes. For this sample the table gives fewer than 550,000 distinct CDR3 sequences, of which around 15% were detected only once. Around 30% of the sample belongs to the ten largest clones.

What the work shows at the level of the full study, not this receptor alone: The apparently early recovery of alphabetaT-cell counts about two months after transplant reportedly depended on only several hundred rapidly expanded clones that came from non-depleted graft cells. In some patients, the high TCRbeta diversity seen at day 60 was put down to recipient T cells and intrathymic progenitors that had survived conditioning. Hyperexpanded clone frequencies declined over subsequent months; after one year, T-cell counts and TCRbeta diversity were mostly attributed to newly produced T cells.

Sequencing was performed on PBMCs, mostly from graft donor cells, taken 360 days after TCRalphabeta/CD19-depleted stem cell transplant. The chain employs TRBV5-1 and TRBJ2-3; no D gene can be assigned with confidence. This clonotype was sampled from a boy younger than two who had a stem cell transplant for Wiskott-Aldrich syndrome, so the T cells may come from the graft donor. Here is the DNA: TGCGCCAGCAGCCCGAGTCATAGCACAGATACGCAGTATTTT. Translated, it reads CASSPSHSTDTQYF.